This T cell receptor (beta chain) derives from a study of CD8 T cells in Susac syndrome (dated by TCRdb to between 2018 and 2021). Study-wide context: Among the Susac syndrome patients who were sequenced, clinically active disease was present in about six and clinical remission was observed in eight or nine. Whether CD8+ T cell activation and differentiation in Susac syndrome was antigen driven was tested using repertoire sequencing. At the time of blood withdrawal, Susac syndrome patients were either therapy-naive, taking corticosteroids (with some also receiving IVIg), or on IVIg alone. The paper's findings and limits, for the study overall: The TCR sequencing and HLA analysis was acknowledged to have included a relatively small number of individuals. In the CD4+ T cell repertoire of Susac syndrome patients, clonal expansion was not detected.

Peripheral blood CD8+ and CD4+ T cells from healthy donors, Susac syndrome patients and multiple sclerosis patients were profiled using high-throughput TCR beta sequencing. The Susac syndrome patients fulfilled recently defined diagnostic criteria for either definite or probable disease. Bulk CD8+ and CD4+ T cells were purified by magnetic negative isolation, while CD8+ TEMRA cells were enriched using FACS. Blood was collected in EDTA tubes and processed within 24 hours, with PBMCs isolated through density gradient centrifugation. PBMCs intended for TCR sequencing were frozen in liquid nitrogen and were later thawed in a 37 degrees C water bath. The sorted or isolated CD4+, CD8+ and CD8+ TEMRA cells reached a purity of at least 90%. The junction carries 15 bases between V and J, which are trimmed by 7 bases and 4 bases respectively. From the cysteine up to the phenylalanine, the CDR3 has a length of 13 residues. CDR3 DNA only is kept here, 39 bases in frame from base 1. CDR1 and CDR2, per the germline V gene, are SQVTM and ANQGSEA.

Comment on this clonotype: This clone's antigen is unknown. The sample holds no much larger clone one base away, and base qualities are not on file.

RNA was extracted using the RNeasy kit, and about 0.5 to 1 ug of the RNA was reverse transcribed with random hexamers. TCR beta CDR3 regions were amplified with the immunoSEQ multiplex PCR assay covering 54 Vbeta and 13 Jbeta segments. To correct PCR amplification bias, a synthetic template baseline was used for both primer optimization and computational correction. The authors' analysis ran thus. Only productive sequences were kept, with reads annotated to V, D and J genes according to IMGT and analyzed in immunoSEQ Analyzer. To calculate clonality, Shannon entropy was normalized by log2 of the number of productive unique sequences and then subtracted from one. For each patient and control, public and private clones were evaluated among the 100 most prevalent clones. Clones were defined as Susac-specific when absent from the healthy and MS cohorts, from approximately 1,100 published viral clones and from other ImmuneACCESS disease sequences. TCRdb applied fastp at Q25 and MiXCR to the public reads, then kept only in-frame beta chains. Entries are consolidated by CDR3 protein sequence, retaining the most common genes and DNA. The V and J calls and clone size come from TCRdb's table, not from the authors' own analysis. Here the sample has tens of thousands of distinct CDR3 sequences; about 93% occur a single time. The top ten clonotypes cover 0.5% to 0.65% of the sample.

The receptor was derived from a human donor with Susac syndrome. The sequenced sample was CD4+ T cells from PBMCs. The rearrangement joined TRBV29-1 to TRBJ2-3; the D gene assignment is ambiguous. The CDR3: CSARVRSPDTQYF. Here is the DNA: TGCAGCGCTCGGGTAAGGAGCCCAGATACGCAGTATTTT.